These T cell receptor beta chains were read from a single sample in a study of radiation and T cells in renal cell carcinoma. The assay was immunoSEQ multiplex PCR, and TCRdb's table has in-frame clones only and misses some. The top ten clones hold around 3% of a sample with 95,000 to 150,000 clones, roughly 85% of them seen once. This sample comprised blood, obtained from a patient whose treatment included radiotherapy and nephrectomy. These receptor sequences come from a woman aged 60-75 years with renal cell carcinoma. The CDR3 runs from the conserved cysteine through the conserved F or W. Fields, in order: D gene, J gene, V gene, clone size, CDR3 protein, CDR3 DNA. D genes are given only for firm matches. Rows may omit the clone size; those that give it use once, few, many or a size class.

>-|TRBJ2-7|TRBV2|-
CASSGTGLREQYF
TGTGCCAGCAGTGGCACAGGGTTGAGGGAGCAGTACTTC
>TRBD1|TRBJ2-2|TRBV18|-
CASSPRQGSTGELFF
TGTGCCAGCTCACCGCGACAGGGGAGCACCGGGGAGCTGTTTTTT
>-|TRBJ2-5|TRBV27|-
CASSQGMGQETQYF
TGTGCCAGCAGTCAGGGGATGGGTCAAGAGACCCAGTACTTC
>-|TRBJ1-3|TRBV19|-
CASSRPGGLGNTIYF
TGTGCCAGTAGCCGTCCCGGGGGCCTTGGAAACACCATATATTTT
>TRBD1|TRBJ2-7|TRBV2|-
CASSGGGTPGQGHF
TGTGCCAGCAGTGGGGGGGGTACGCCGGGACAGGGGCACTTC
>-|TRBJ2-1|TRBV19|-
CASSISPGLHNEQFF
TGTGCCAGTAGTATTTCCCCGGGGTTGCACAATGAGCAGTTCTTC
>-|TRBJ2-1|TRBV28|-
CASSRASLVNEQFF
TGTGCCAGCAGCCGGGCTTCGCTCGTCAATGAGCAGTTCTTC
>-|TRBJ1-5|TRBV7-9|-
CASSSLQQQGNQPQHF
TGTGCCAGCAGCTCACTTCAACAGCAGGGGAATCAGCCCCAGCATTTT
>-|TRBJ1-3|TRBV9|-
CASSASGVGFGNTIYF
TGTGCCAGCAGCGCCTCCGGGGTGGGATTTGGAAACACCATATATTTT
>-|TRBJ1-4|TRBV30|many
CAWSASTNEKLFF
TGTGCCTGGAGTGCATCAACTAATGAAAAACTGTTTTTT
>TRBD2|TRBJ2-1|TRBV19|-
CASRTLLPTSFNEQFF
TGTGCCAGTAGAACCCTCCTCCCGACTAGCTTCAATGAGCAGTTCTTC
>TRBD1|TRBJ1-3|TRBV6-5|-
CASSSQGAGNTIYF
TGTGCCAGCAGTTCTCAGGGGGCTGGAAACACCATATATTTT
>-|TRBJ2-7|TRBV7-9|-
CASSLANPLSRYYEQYF
TGTGCCAGCAGCTTAGCAAACCCTCTGAGCAGGTACTACGAGCAGTACTTC
>-|TRBJ1-1|TRBV6-6|few
CASSWLGGANTEAFF
TGTGCCAGCAGTTGGCTCGGGGGGGCGAACACTGAAGCTTTCTTT
>TRBD1|TRBJ1-1|TRBV2|-
CASIGDRGNTEAFF
TGTGCCAGCATAGGGGACAGGGGAAACACTGAAGCTTTCTTT
>-|TRBJ2-2|TRBV28|-
CASKRRRGSDTGELFF
TGTGCCAGCAAGAGGCGGCGCGGTTCAGACACCGGGGAGCTGTTTTTT
>-|TRBJ1-2|TRBV7-3|once
CASSLRPGLNYGYTF
TGTGCCAGCAGCTTACGTCCAGGGTTAAACTATGGCTACACCTTC
>TRBD1|TRBJ1-3|TRBV6-6|-
CASSYSMAGGGNTIYF
TGTGCCAGCAGTTACTCGATGGCAGGGGGCGGAAACACCATATATTTT
>-|TRBJ2-3|TRBV6-6|-
CASSNSNFGTDTQYF
TGTGCCAGCAGCAATTCGAACTTCGGCACAGATACGCAGTATTTT
>TRBD2|TRBJ2-1|TRBV7-2|-
CASSLDLAGASREQFF
TGTGCCAGCAGCTTAGACCTAGCGGGGGCGTCACGTGAGCAGTTCTTC
>-|TRBJ1-2|TRBV14|-
CASSQDVSGHGYTF
TGTGCCAGCAGCCAAGATGTTTCAGGGCATGGCTACACCTTC
>TRBD1|TRBJ1-5|TRBV18|many
CASSTTRTGSGNQPQHF
TGTGCCAGCTCAACGACCCGGACAGGGTCGGGGAATCAGCCCCAGCATTTT
>-|TRBJ1-5|TRBV28|-
CASSPFTWGAGHQPQHF
TGTGCCAGCAGTCCCTTTACTTGGGGGGCGGGCCATCAGCCCCAGCATTTT
>-|TRBJ2-2|TRBV6-5|-
CASSFELARTGELFF
TGTGCCAGCAGTTTTGAACTAGCCCGCACCGGGGAGCTGTTTTTT
>TRBD1|TRBJ1-3|TRBV7-2|-
CASSPLRGQRNTIYF
TGTGCCAGCAGCCCACTGAGGGGGCAAAGAAACACCATATATTTT
>TRBD1|TRBJ1-1|TRBV29-1|-
CSVGQGDTEAFF
TGCAGCGTGGGACAGGGGGACACTGAAGCTTTCTTT
>-|TRBJ1-2|TRBV7-9|few
CASSLATGVTYGYTF
TGTGCCAGCAGCTTAGCCACAGGTGTGACATATGGCTACACCTTC
>TRBD1|TRBJ1-2|TRBV5-4|-
CASSLDRQGRGYTF
TGTGCCAGCAGCTTGGATCGACAGGGGAGAGGCTACACCTTC
>-|TRBJ1-3|TRBV28|-
CASSQTGPGLVGNTIYF
TGTGCCAGCAGTCAGACAGGTCCCGGGCTTGTCGGAAACACCATATATTTT
>TRBD2|TRBJ2-1|TRBV6-5|-
CASSSVSGGNEQFF
TGTGCCAGCAGTTCGGTCTCGGGAGGCAATGAGCAGTTCTTC
>-|TRBJ1-3|TRBV7-2|-
CASSLSSGSGNTIYF
TGTGCCAGCAGCCTATCCTCGGGCTCTGGAAACACCATATATTTT
>-|TRBJ2-1|TRBV28|-
CASSLLGEEQFF
TGTGCCAGCAGTTTATTAGGGGAAGAGCAGTTCTTC
>TRBD1|TRBJ1-2|TRBV9|-
CASSAPRQGLGGYTF
TGTGCCAGCAGCGCCCCTCGACAGGGGCTGGGTGGCTACACCTTC
>TRBD2|TRBJ2-7|TRBV10-3|-
CAISPAQLAGDTYEQYF
TGTGCCATCAGCCCCGCACAACTAGCGGGAGATACGTACGAGCAGTACTTC
>-|TRBJ1-1|TRBV5-1|-
CASRDENTEAFF
TGCGCCAGCAGGGACGAGAACACTGAAGCTTTCTTT
>-|TRBJ2-1|TRBV2|-
CASSESGYSYNEQFF
TGTGCCAGCAGTGAAAGCGGATACTCCTACAATGAGCAGTTCTTC
>TRBD2|TRBJ2-3|TRBV15|-
CATSRDAAGGPVDTQYF
TGTGCCACCAGCAGAGATGCGGCGGGAGGGCCAGTAGATACGCAGTATTTT
>-|TRBJ2-5|TRBV9|-
CASSVSGVRETRYF
TGTGCCAGCAGCGTATCTGGCGTCCGGGAGACCCGGTACTTC
>-|TRBJ1-3|TRBV6-1|once
CASKPGESGNTIYF
TGTGCCAGCAAGCCGGGGGAGTCTGGAAACACCATATATTTT
>TRBD1|TRBJ2-4|TRBV7-9|-
CASSSSDRENIQYF
TGTGCCAGCAGCTCCTCGGACAGGGAAAACATTCAGTACTTC
>-|TRBJ1-1|TRBV19|-
CASRRGRNTEAFF
TGTGCCAGCAGGCGGGGGCGGAACACTGAAGCTTTCTTT
>TRBD2|TRBJ2-1|TRBV15|-
CATSRMGGRASSYNEQFF
TGTGCCACCAGCAGGATGGGAGGGCGGGCGAGCTCCTACAATGAGCAGTTCTTC
>-|TRBJ1-2|TRBV29-1|-
CSVGTGRYGYTF
TGCAGCGTGGGTACAGGGAGGTATGGCTACACCTTC
>-|TRBJ2-1|TRBV4-1|-
CASSQYSAKDEQFF
TGCGCCAGCAGCCAGTATTCGGCCAAGGATGAGCAGTTCTTC
>TRBD1|TRBJ1-1|TRBV6-5|-
CASSYSPGQRNTEAFF
TGTGCCAGCAGTTACTCACCGGGACAGAGGAACACTGAAGCTTTCTTT
>-|TRBJ1-1|TRBV5-5|-
CASSSSHLNTEAFF
TGTGCCAGCAGCTCCAGTCATCTGAACACTGAAGCTTTCTTT
>-|TRBJ2-5|TRBV7-2|-
CASSLGRGAETQYF
TGTGCCAGCAGCTTAGGAAGGGGGGCAGAGACCCAGTACTTC
>-|TRBJ1-1|TRBV5-4|once
CASSLDSLSTEAFF
TGTGCCAGCAGCTTGGACAGTCTGAGCACTGAAGCTTTCTTT
>-|TRBJ2-7|TRBV10-3|few
CAIKGRAGEQYF
TGTGCCATCAAGGGCAGGGCGGGCGAGCAGTACTTC
>-|TRBJ1-2|TRBV6-5|-
CASSGERYTF
TGTGCCAGCAGTGGGGAGCGCTACACCTTC